The clone carrying this T cell receptor (beta chain) was found a few times. The antigen remains undetermined. TCRdb passed the reads through MiXCR, listing each CDR3 protein once. Of a few hundred thousand distinct CDR3 sequences listed, just under 25% are singletons. This specimen belongs to a study of T cell repertoires in cytomegalovirus infection. Germline values: CDR1 MDHEN, CDR2 SYDVKM. The CDR3 covers 13 residues. V dropped 5 bases and J dropped 0 bases, with 7 bases sitting between them. The TCR sequence derives from a human donor in good health (CMV status not recorded). Some clones in this sample may be carry-over from other donors' samples. The sequenced sample was cultured PBMCs, obtained from culture after CMV antigen stimulation. This chain joins TRBV28 and TRBJ2-5; no clear D gene. The CDR3 DNA sequence: TGTGCCAGCAGTCGTGAGTACCAAGAGACCCAGTACTTC. Translated, it gives CASSREYQETQYF.